This is a list of T cell receptor beta chains from one sample in a study of CD8+CD57+ T cells in acquired aplastic anemia. TCRdb re-called the reads through MiXCR, storing one row per CDR3 protein. Here the sample spans about 400,000 distinct CDR3 sequences, 65% to 80% being singletons. Material: sorted CD4+, CD8+, or CD8+CD57+ T cells (not recorded which) from PBMCs. The source is a human donor in good health, serving as a control. CDR3s leave out the opening cysteine and the closing phenylalanine or tryptophan.

v_call | cdr3_aa
TRBV7-2 | ASSVARRERDTQY
TRBV3-1 | ASSVGNEKLF
TRBV6-2/TRBV6-3 | ASRSTRGPYNEQY
TRBV7-3 | ASRGGGLSGLEQF
TRBV7-2 | ASSQSTENSPLH
TRBV5-1 | ASSWAGVSGERLF
TRBV7-7 | ASSLNRSEKLVFT
TRBV7-3 | ATSRGGITAEDF
TRBV7-9 | ASSLVAGGGGNTIY
TRBV5-1 | ASRGGDSADTEAF
TRBV6-1 | ASSGGRPGYLWLGEQY
TRBV5-8 | ASSPGGSDTGELF
TRBV10-1 | ASSQVRADTQY
TRBV20-1 | SAGQPGAANTQY
TRBV20-1 | SASDSNNSPLH
TRBV7-2 | ASSLPASGRAEAF
TRBV6-1 | ASSEQTPSTDTQY
TRBV7-9 | ASTAPRPSTAGQ
TRBV6-6 | ASKSRAETQY
TRBV19 | ASSSPEGQTTDTQY
TRBV5-1 | ASSSQRERNYEQY
TRBV2 | ASSQQCNQPQH
TRBV20-1 | SASAESDTQY
TRBV13 | ASRRANVLT
TRBV10-3 | AISGGSRSGELF
TRBV5-4 | ASSYPGPYGYT
TRBV2 | ASSLAGGLQETQH
TRBV30 | AWSVGLAPETQY
TRBV4-1 | ASSRQVGYSNQPQH
TRBV19 | ASSTNFGTARYRH
TRBV5-1 | ATSRDGRLTNTIY
TRBV7-3 | ASSSATEDF
TRBV7-9 | ASQSLPGSCTLDF
TRBV12-3/TRBV12-4 | ASSFGRVLGGYT
TRBV9 | ASSVIKGGEGNQPQH
TRBV14 | ASSPGQRVYEQY
TRBV7-9 | ASSFGRTETNEKLF
TRBV6-6 | ASSYGRGDGGYT